This T cell receptor beta chain was documented in a study of blood T cell repertoires in COVID-19. Study at large: The samples span acute and convalescent COVID-19 from the United States, Italy and Spain. In each case, the material was cDNA or gDNA derived from T cells, B-cell-depleted T cells, or PBMCs.

Per the study methods: Reference gene primer amplification in the assay estimated nucleated cell counts. The repertoire was sequenced with immunoSEQ multiplex PCR; TCRdb's copy has only in-frame clones and lacks some. V, J and clone size are taken as reported in that table, and D and trimming were inferred from the DNA itself. Altogether 75,000 or so clones are present, roughly 78% being singletons, with the ten largest covering under 11%. This clone was seen only a few times. The TCR sequence derives from a man between 60 and 75 years old with acute or convalescent COVID-19. Sequencing was done on a sample of peripheral blood.

CDR3 in amino acids: CASWDRVHGELFF. The CDR3 coding sequence is TGTGCCAGCTGGGACAGGGTGCACGGGGAGCTGTTTTTT. J is TRBJ2-2 and V is TRBV28; TRBD1 matches 9 bases. Per germline, CDR1 MDHEN and CDR2 SYDVKM. The CDR3 is made up of 13 amino acids. With V trimmed by 8 bases and J by 7 bases, 5 bases remained unmatched.